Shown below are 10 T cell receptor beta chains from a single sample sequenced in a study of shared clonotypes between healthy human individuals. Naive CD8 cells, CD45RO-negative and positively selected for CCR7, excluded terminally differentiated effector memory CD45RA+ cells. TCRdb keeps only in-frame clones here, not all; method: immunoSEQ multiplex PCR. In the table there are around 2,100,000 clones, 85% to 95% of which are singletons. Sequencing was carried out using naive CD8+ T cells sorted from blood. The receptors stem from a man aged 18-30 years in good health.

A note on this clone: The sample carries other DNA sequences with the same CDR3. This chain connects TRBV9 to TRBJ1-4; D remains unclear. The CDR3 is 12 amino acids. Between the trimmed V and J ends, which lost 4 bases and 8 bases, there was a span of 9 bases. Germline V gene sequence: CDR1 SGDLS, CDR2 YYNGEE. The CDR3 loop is CASSPGQEKLFF. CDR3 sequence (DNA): TGTGCCAGCAGCCCAGGTCAAGAAAAACTGTTTTTT.

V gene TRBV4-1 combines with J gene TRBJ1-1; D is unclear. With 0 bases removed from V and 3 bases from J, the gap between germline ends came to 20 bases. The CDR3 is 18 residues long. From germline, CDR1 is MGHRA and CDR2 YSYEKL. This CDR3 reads CASSQEALLGPTHTEAFF. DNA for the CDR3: TGCGCCAGCAGCCAAGAGGCACTTTTAGGGCCGACCCACACTGAAGCTTTCTTT.

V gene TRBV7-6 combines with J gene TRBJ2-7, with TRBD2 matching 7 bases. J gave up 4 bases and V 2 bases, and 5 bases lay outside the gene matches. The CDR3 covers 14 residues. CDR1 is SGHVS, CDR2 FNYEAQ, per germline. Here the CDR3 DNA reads TGTGCCAGCAGCTTAAGTGGGGGGGAATACGAGCAGTACTTC. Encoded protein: CASSLSGGEYEQYF.

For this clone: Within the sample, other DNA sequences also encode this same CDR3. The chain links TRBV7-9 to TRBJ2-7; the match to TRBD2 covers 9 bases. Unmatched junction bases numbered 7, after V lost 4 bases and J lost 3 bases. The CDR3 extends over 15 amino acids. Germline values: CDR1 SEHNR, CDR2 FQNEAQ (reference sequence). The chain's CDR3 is CASSSPTSGGYEQYF. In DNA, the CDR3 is TGTGCCAGCAGCTCCCCGACTAGCGGAGGCTACGAGCAGTACTTC.

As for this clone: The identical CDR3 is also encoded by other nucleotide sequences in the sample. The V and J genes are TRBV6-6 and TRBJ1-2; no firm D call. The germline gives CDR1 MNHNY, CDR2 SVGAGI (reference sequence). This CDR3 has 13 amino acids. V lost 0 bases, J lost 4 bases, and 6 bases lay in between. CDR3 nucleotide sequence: TGTGCCAGCAGTTACTCGGAATCCTATGGCTACACCTTC. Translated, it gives CASSYSESYGYTF.

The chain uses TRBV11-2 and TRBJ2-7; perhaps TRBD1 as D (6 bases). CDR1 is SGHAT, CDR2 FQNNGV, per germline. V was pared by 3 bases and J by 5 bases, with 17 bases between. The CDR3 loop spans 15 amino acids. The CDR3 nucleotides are TGTGCCAGCAGCTTTGGATTCGGACAGATGAACGAGCAGTACTTC. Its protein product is CASSFGFGQMNEQYF.

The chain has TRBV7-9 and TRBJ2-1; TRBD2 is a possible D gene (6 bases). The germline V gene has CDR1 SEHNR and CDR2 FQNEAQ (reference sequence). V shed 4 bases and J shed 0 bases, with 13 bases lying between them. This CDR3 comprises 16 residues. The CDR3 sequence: CASSSERVLSYNEQFF. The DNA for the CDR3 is TGTGCCAGCAGCTCGGAGCGGGTTCTCTCCTACAATGAGCAGTTCTTC.

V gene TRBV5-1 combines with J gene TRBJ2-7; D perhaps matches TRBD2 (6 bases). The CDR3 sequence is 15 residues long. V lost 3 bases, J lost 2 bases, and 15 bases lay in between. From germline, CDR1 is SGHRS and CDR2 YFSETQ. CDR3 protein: CASSSTGLTTYEQYF. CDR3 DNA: TGCGCCAGCAGCTCAACGGGACTGACCACCTACGAGCAGTACTTC.

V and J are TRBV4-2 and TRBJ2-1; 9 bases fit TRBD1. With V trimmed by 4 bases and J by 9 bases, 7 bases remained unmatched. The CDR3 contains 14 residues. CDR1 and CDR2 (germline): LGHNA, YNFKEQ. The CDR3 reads CASSLLGQGGEQFF. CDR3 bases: TGTGCCAGCAGCCTCCTGGGACAGGGCGGTGAGCAGTTCTTC.

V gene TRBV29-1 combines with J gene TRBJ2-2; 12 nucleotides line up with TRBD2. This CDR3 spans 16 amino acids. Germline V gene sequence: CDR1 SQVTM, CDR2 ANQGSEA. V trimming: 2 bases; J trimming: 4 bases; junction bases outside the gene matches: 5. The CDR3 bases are TGCAGCGTTGAACTGACTAGCGGGGGAACCACCGGGGAGCTGTTTTTT. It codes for CSVELTSGGTTGELFF.